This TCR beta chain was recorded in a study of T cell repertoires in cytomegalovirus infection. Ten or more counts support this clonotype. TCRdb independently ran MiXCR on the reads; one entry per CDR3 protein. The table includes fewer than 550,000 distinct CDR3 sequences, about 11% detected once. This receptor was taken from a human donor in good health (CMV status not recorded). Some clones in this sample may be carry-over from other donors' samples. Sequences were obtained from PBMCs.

The CDR3 nucleotides read TGTGCCAGCAGCTTAGGGGGTTCTAATGAAAAACTGTTTTTT. It yields the protein CASSLGGSNEKLFF. V usage is TRBV7-8 and J usage is TRBJ1-4; D not certain. The V gene's germline CDR1 is SGHVS and CDR2 FQNEAQ. V was clipped by 1 base and J by 3 bases, with 6 bases between them. This CDR3 region has 14 residues.